This T cell receptor beta chain was recorded in a study of blood T cells in healthy people across ages. Germline-derived CDR1 and CDR2 are MGHDK and SYGVNS. This CDR3 region has 14 residues. Trimming removed 6 bases from V and 8 bases from J, with 16 bases in between. For the second PCR, which ran for 7 to 11 cycles, a sample-barcoded 5' primer and a J-beta primer mix were used. Via MiXCR, TCRdb re-called the 5' RACE reads, giving one row per CDR3 protein. The repertoire consists of about 1.6 million distinct CDR3 sequences, with almost 35% occurring once and the leading ten covering over 9%. The receptor was isolated from a young woman in good health. Sequenced material: blood. The chain employs TRBV25-1 and TRBJ1-4; D is unclear. The CDR3 protein is CASRRAESVEKLFF. CDR3 sequence (DNA): TGTGCCAGCAGGCGGGCCGAGTCCGTCGAAAAACTGTTTTTT. The full variable domain, with the rest looked up from reference TRBV25-1 and TRBJ1-4, is EADIYQTPRYLVIGTGKKITLECSQTMGHDKMYWYQQDPGMELHLIHYSYGVNSTEKGDLSSESTVSRIRTEHFPLTLESARPSHTSQYLCASRRAESVEKLFFGSGTQLSVL.